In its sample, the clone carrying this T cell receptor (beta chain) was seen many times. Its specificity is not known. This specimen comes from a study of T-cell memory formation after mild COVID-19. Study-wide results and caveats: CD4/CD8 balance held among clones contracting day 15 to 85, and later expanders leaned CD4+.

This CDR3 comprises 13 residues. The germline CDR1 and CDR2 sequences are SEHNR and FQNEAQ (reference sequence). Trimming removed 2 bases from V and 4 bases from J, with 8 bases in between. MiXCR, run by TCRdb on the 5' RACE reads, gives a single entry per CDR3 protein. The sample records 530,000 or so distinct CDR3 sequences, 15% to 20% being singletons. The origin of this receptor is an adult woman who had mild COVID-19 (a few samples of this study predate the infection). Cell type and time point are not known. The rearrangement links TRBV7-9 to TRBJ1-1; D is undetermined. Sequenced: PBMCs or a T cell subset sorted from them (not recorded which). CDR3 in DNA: TGTGCCAGCAGCTTAATAGGGCCCACTGAAGCTTTCTTT. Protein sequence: CASSLIGPTEAFF.